The present entry profiles one TCR beta chain with its context. Its antigen is undetermined. Unrecorded immune exposures were likely, despite nominal health at sampling. The CDR3 contains 15 residues. Trimming took off 2 bases at V and 4 bases at J, with 14 bases between the two ends. Germline CDR1 is SGHTA and CDR2 is FQGTGA. These data are taken from a study of cytomegalovirus exposure and HLA in healthy donors. Study-wide points: With high specificity and sensitivity, the classifier reportedly diagnosed cytomegalovirus status.

The PCR ran on 60 Vbeta and 13 Jbeta primers. The protocol was immunoSEQ multiplex PCR, while the TCRdb copy is restricted to in-frame clones and leaves out a portion. The repertoire holds roughly 190,000 clones, with 60% to 85% as singletons. This receptor was identified in a woman aged 40-49 years in good health and CMV-seronegative. The sequenced material came from PBMCs. This sequence joins TRBV7-3 and TRBJ1-2; D ambiguous. The DNA for the CDR3 is TGTGCCAGCAGCTTAGATGACAACGACCCCTATGGCTACACCTTC. Protein: CASSLDDNDPYGYTF.